A selection of T cell receptor beta chains follows, all from one sample in a study of cytomegalovirus exposure and HLA in healthy donors. TCRdb keeps only in-frame clones here, not all; method: immunoSEQ multiplex PCR. In the table there are 150,000 to 200,000 clones, 80% to 85% of which are singletons. The sequencing input was PBMCs. These TCRs come from a woman between 18 and 29 years old in good health and CMV-seronegative. CDR3s include the opening cysteine and the closing phenylalanine or tryptophan. Fields, in order: V gene, clone size, J gene, D gene, CDR3 DNA, CDR3 protein. A D gene is named only where the DNA matches it firmly. Size is omitted from some rows. Given values are once, few, many or a class for expanded clones.

V: TRBV28; size: NA; J: TRBJ2-1; D: TRBD2; DNA: TGTGCCAGCACCATGGGGCGGGAGAGGCCCAATGAGCAGTTCTTC; CDR3: CASTMGRERPNEQFF
V: TRBV7-2; size: NA; J: TRBJ2-1; D: TRBD2; DNA: TGTGCCAGCAGCCCGACTAGCGGCACCTACAATGAGCAGTTCTTC; CDR3: CASSPTSGTYNEQFF
V: TRBV6-5; size: NA; J: TRBJ2-2; D: NA; DNA: TGTGCCAGCAGTTACGAGGGATGGGCGAACACCGGGGAGCTGTTTTTT; CDR3: CASSYEGWANTGELFF
V: TRBV5-6; size: NA; J: TRBJ1-5; D: TRBD1; DNA: TGTGCCAGCAGCAAGGACAGGGGGCGCAGTCAGCCCCAGCATTTT; CDR3: CASSKDRGRSQPQHF
V: TRBV9; size: NA; J: TRBJ2-4; D: NA; DNA: TGTGCCAGCAGCCCTTCAGACGGGAGTACGACACGATACTTC; CDR3: CASSPSDGSTTRYF
V: TRBV28; size: NA; J: TRBJ1-2; D: NA; DNA: TGTGCCAGCAGCCGGACAGCCACGTATGGCTACACCTTC; CDR3: CASSRTATYGYTF
V: TRBV6-1; size: once; J: TRBJ2-2; D: TRBD1; DNA: TGTGCCAGCACGGGGACAGGGGGTACCGGGGAGCTGTTTTTT; CDR3: CASTGTGGTGELFF
V: TRBV14; size: NA; J: TRBJ2-7; D: NA; DNA: TGTGCCAGCAGCGTCGGGACACGGAGCGAGCAGTACTTC; CDR3: CASSVGTRSEQYF
V: TRBV11-2; size: once; J: TRBJ2-2; D: NA; DNA: TGTGCCAGCAGCTTCCTTTTACTAACAAACACCGGGGAGCTGTTTTTT; CDR3: CASSFLLLTNTGELFF
V: TRBV10-2; size: NA; J: TRBJ2-7; D: TRBD1; DNA: TGCGCCAGCAGTGACCGGGACAGGACGTACTACTACGAGCAGTACTTC; CDR3: CASSDRDRTYYYEQYF
V: TRBV6-4; size: NA; J: TRBJ2-3; D: TRBD2; DNA: TGTGCCAGCAGAGCACTAGCGGGAGTGAGAGATACGCAGTATTTT; CDR3: CASRALAGVRDTQYF
V: TRBV28; size: NA; J: TRBJ2-3; D: NA; DNA: TGTGCCAGCAGTGGCGGGGTCACAGATACGCAGTATTTT; CDR3: CASSGGVTDTQYF
V: TRBV4-3; size: NA; J: TRBJ1-2; D: TRBD1; DNA: TGCGCCAGCAGCCAGACAGGGGTCCGTGGCTACACCTTC; CDR3: CASSQTGVRGYTF
V: TRBV19; size: NA; J: TRBJ2-7; D: NA; DNA: TGTGCCAGTAGTAAAACCGGTGCCTCCTACGAGCAGTACTTC; CDR3: CASSKTGASYEQYF
V: TRBV10-2; size: NA; J: TRBJ1-2; D: NA; DNA: TGCGCCAGCAGTGCCTCAAATCAGGACTATGGCTACACCTTC; CDR3: CASSASNQDYGYTF
V: TRBV6-6; size: few; J: TRBJ2-3; D: NA; DNA: TGTGCCAGCAGTCCCCCAGGGCTCTCAGATACGCAGTATTTT; CDR3: CASSPPGLSDTQYF
V: TRBV7-9; size: few; J: TRBJ2-2; D: NA; DNA: TGTGCCAGCAGCTTACTTTTGGTTTGGGCCACCGGGGAGCTGTTTTTT; CDR3: CASSLLLVWATGELFF
V: TRBV19; size: NA; J: TRBJ2-2; D: TRBD1; DNA: TGTGCCAGTAGTGTAAACCCTAGGGGGCGCAGCACCGGGGAGCTGTTTTTT; CDR3: CASSVNPRGRSTGELFF
V: TRBV4-3; size: NA; J: TRBJ2-7; D: NA; DNA: TGCGCCAGCAGCCAAGACAGGGCCTACGAGCAGTACTTC; CDR3: CASSQDRAYEQYF
V: TRBV6-5; size: NA; J: TRBJ2-3; D: NA; DNA: TGTGCCAGCAGCCCCGGGGCAGGGGGCACAGATACGCAGTATTTT; CDR3: CASSPGAGGTDTQYF
V: TRBV19; size: NA; J: TRBJ2-1; D: TRBD2; DNA: TGTGCCAGTAGTACCCACCCAGGACTAGCGGGAGGTATCAATGAGCAGTTCTTC; CDR3: CASSTHPGLAGGINEQFF
V: TRBV2; size: NA; J: TRBJ2-3; D: NA; DNA: TGTGCCAGCAGAGAAAATCTGGGAGTAAGCACAGATACGCAGTATTTT; CDR3: CASRENLGVSTDTQYF
V: TRBV6-6; size: NA; J: TRBJ2-7; D: TRBD1; DNA: TGTGCCAGCAGTTGGGACAGGATCTACGAGCAGTACTTC; CDR3: CASSWDRIYEQYF